These 4 T cell receptor beta chains were sequenced from one sample in a study of shared clonotypes between healthy human individuals. Only in-frame clones appear in the TCRdb table, and some are missing; sequencing was by immunoSEQ multiplex PCR. The table lists approximately 1,500,000 clones, roughly 95% of them singletons, with over 1% in the top ten. The sequenced material came from naive CD4+ T cells sorted from blood. Subset defined: CD45RA+ positively selected. The origin of the receptors is a man aged 30 to 39 in good health.

A word on this clone: Other DNA sequences in this specimen translate into the identical CDR3. The chain carries TRBV5-6 and TRBJ1-1; the D is unclear. Trimming removed 0 bases at V and 6 bases at J, with 3 bases between. The CDR3 has 11 residues. The V gene's germline CDR1 is SGHDT and CDR2 YYEEEE. The CDR3 bases are TGTGCCAGCAGCTTGGGTCCTGAAGCTTTCTTT. Residues: CASSLGPEAFF.

The rearrangement uses TRBV18 and TRBJ2-2; D ambiguous. The CDR3 is 15 residues long. Germline lookup yields CDR1 KGHSH and CDR2 LQKENI. V was trimmed by 3 bases and J by 4 bases, leaving 12 bases between them. CDR3 amino acids: CASSPTTAATGELFF. The CDR3 DNA is TGTGCCAGCTCACCTACCACGGCTGCCACCGGGGAGCTGTTTTTT.

This chain links TRBV29-1 with TRBJ1-1, with TRBD1 as a possible D gene (5 bases). CDR3 length: 13 amino acids. Trimming took off 4 bases at V and 7 bases at J, with 16 bases between the two ends. Germline V CDR1 and CDR2: SQVTM, ANQGSEA. CDR3 sequence: CSVGPVAGIEAFF. In DNA form, the CDR3 reads TGCAGCGTTGGCCCCGTGGCAGGGATTGAAGCTTTCTTT.

This chain connects TRBV4-1 to TRBJ2-3; D remains unclear. V was pared by 1 base and J by 1 base, with 15 bases between. Germline V CDR1 and CDR2: MGHRA, YSYEKL. CDR3 size: 17 residues. The CDR3 protein is CASSQGSGPAGTDTQYF. In nucleotides, the CDR3 is TGCGCCAGCAGCCAAGGCTCGGGTCCCGCAGGCACAGATACGCAGTATTTT.